The 5 T cell receptor beta chains below all came from one sample that was sequenced in a study of cytomegalovirus exposure and HLA in healthy donors. Vbeta (60) and Jbeta (13) primers were used in the PCR. Generated by immunoSEQ multiplex PCR, the TCRdb table keeps only in-frame clones and is missing some. Among about 130,000 clones listed, 80% were seen once. Sequencing was done on a sample of PBMCs. Receptor source: a man between 40 and 49 years old in good health and CMV-seronegative.

The chain has TRBV27 and TRBJ1-1; weak D call: TRBD1 (6 bases). Trimming pared 8 bases from V and 0 bases from J, leaving 13 bases between. Germline V gives CDR1 MNHEY, CDR2 SMNVEV (reference sequence). The length of the CDR3 is 14 residues. CDR3 region: CASGTQGMNTEAFF. The CDR3 nucleotides are TGTGCCAGCGGAACACAGGGAATGAACACTGAAGCTTTCTTT.

In this sample, this clone turned up a few times. V is TRBV5-6 and J is TRBJ1-5, with TRBD1 matching over 10 bases. Germline values: CDR1 SGHDT, CDR2 YYEEEE. The V gene end was trimmed by 4 bases and the J gene end by 2 bases; junction bases not matched to a gene: 9. The CDR3 has 17 amino acids. The CDR3 DNA reads TGTGCCAGCAGCATTAGACGGACAGGGGGACGCAATCAGCCCCAGCATTTT. Its translation: CASSIRRTGGRNQPQHF.

This sequence joins TRBV5-1 and TRBJ2-5, with D perhaps TRBD1 (5 bases). The V gene lost 1 base and the J gene lost 2 bases, with 9 bases spanning the gap. CDR3 size: 14 residues. CDR1 and CDR2 from the germline V gene are SGHRS and YFSETQ. The CDR3 loop reads CASSLRTNQETQYF. The CDR3 DNA reads TGCGCCAGCAGCTTGAGGACAAATCAAGAGACCCAGTACTTC.

The rearrangement uses TRBV2 and TRBJ2-2, with unresolved D. The CDR3 sequence is 14 residues long. The germline V and J ends were trimmed by 7 bases and 1 base, with 10 bases remaining between them. CDR1 is SNHLY, CDR2 FYNNEI, per germline. CDR3 bases: TGTGCCAGCACCTTCAAACAGAACACCGGGGAGCTGTTTTTT. This codes for CASTFKQNTGELFF.

V usage is TRBV5-1 and J usage is TRBJ2-3, with D uncertain. Germline CDR1 SGHRS, CDR2 YFSETQ. The CDR3 has 13 amino acids. V lost 4 bases and J lost 3, with 9 bases in between. CDR3 nucleotide sequence: TGCGCCAGCAGCCTACCCTTGACAGATACGCAGTATTTT. It yields the protein CASSLPLTDTQYF.